This TCR beta chain was sequenced in a study of T cell repertoires in cytomegalovirus infection. Study-wide context: HLA-B-restricted CMV epitopes that are well studied were used alongside recently identified HLA-C-restricted ones. Indicated by public TCR beta signatures were CMV infection and matching HLA type.

V shed 3 bases and J shed 1 base, with 7 bases lying between them. The CDR3 contains 13 residues. Looked up from germline, CDR1 is SGDLS and CDR2 is YYNGEE. From the reads, TCRdb called clonotypes with MiXCR, one entry per CDR3 protein. The sample lists some 940,000 distinct CDR3 sequences, roughly 30% occurring once. As regards this clonotype: What it binds is unknown.

The sample in question was cultured CD8+ T cells from PBMCs, obtained from culture after CMV antigen stimulation. The rearrangement joins TRBV9 to TRBJ1-1; the D is unclear. The TCR originated in a human donor in good health (CMV status not recorded). Some clones in this sample may be carry-over from other donors' samples. The CDR3 nucleotides are TGTGCCAGCAGCGGGAGCCAGAACACTGAAGCTTTCTTT. Its protein is CASSGSQNTEAFF.